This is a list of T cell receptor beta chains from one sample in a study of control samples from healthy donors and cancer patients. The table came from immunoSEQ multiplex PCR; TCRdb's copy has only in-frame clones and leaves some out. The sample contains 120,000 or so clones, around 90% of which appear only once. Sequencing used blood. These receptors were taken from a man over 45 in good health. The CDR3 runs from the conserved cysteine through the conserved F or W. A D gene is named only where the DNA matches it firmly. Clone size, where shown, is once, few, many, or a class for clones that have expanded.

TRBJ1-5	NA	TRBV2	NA	CASSEMGVGQPQHF	TGTGCCAGCAGTGAAATGGGAGTCGGTCAGCCCCAGCATTTT
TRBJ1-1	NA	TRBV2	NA	CASSEAEDTEAFF	TGTGCCAGCAGTGAAGCAGAGGACACTGAAGCTTTCTTT
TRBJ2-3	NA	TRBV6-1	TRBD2	CASSGVAGGLLSTDTQYF	TGTGCCAGCAGTGGCGTAGCGGGGGGCCTCCTAAGCACAGATACGCAGTATTTT
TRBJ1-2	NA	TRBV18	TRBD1	CASTTGATGLFGYTF	TGTGCCAGCACGACAGGGGCGACTGGCCTCTTTGGCTACACCTTC
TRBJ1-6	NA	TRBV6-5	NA	CASSYPPGTYNSPLHF	TGTGCCAGCAGTTACCCCCCAGGGACGTATAATTCACCCCTCCACTTT
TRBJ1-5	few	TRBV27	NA	CASSPSSGVYSNQPQHF	TGTGCCAGCAGTCCATCCTCAGGGGTTTATAGCAATCAGCCCCAGCATTTT
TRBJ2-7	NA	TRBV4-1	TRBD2	CASSFGTRGSSYEQYF	TGCGCCAGCAGCTTTGGGACTAGGGGGAGCTCCTACGAGCAGTACTTC
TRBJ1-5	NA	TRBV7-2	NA	CASSPMWRDQPQHF	TGTGCCAGCAGCCCCATGTGGAGGGACCAGCCCCAGCATTTT
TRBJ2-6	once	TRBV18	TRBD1	CASSPLGQEASGANVLTF	TGTGCCAGCTCACCACTGGGACAGGAGGCCTCTGGGGCCAACGTCCTGACTTTC
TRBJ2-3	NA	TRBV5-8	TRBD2	CASRLAGGLPDTQYF	TGTGCCAGCAGACTAGCGGGGGGGCTGCCAGATACGCAGTATTTT
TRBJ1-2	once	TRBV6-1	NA	CASSEDRNYGYTF	TGTGCCAGCAGTGAGGACAGAAACTATGGCTACACCTTC
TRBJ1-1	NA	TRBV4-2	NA	CASSQGGALNTEAFF	TGTGCCAGCAGCCAAGGGGGGGCCTTGAACACTGAAGCTTTCTTT
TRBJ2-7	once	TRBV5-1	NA	CASSQQGVLYEQYF	TGCGCCAGCAGCCAACAGGGTGTCCTCTACGAGCAGTACTTC
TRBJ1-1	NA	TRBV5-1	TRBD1	CASSIDRGGLVNTEAFF	TGCGCCAGCAGCATCGACAGGGGAGGATTGGTGAACACTGAAGCTTTCTTT
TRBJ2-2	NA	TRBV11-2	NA	CASSLLFGVPWELFF	TGTGCCAGCAGCTTACTGTTCGGTGTGCCGTGGGAGCTGTTTTTT
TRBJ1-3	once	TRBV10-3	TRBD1	CAISDGQVSSGNTIYF	TGTGCCATCAGTGACGGACAGGTGTCCTCTGGAAACACCATATATTTT
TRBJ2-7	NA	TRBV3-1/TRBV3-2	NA	CASSQERGGYNEQYF	TGTGCCAGCAGCCAGGAAAGGGGGGGCTATAACGAGCAGTACTTC
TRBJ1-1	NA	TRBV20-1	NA	CSAVYRRAFF	TGCAGTGCCGTTTACCGAAGGGCTTTCTTT
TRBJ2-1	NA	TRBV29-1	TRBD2	CSVGEAGVSYNEQFF	TGCAGCGTTGGGGAAGCGGGGGTTTCCTACAATGAGCAGTTCTTC
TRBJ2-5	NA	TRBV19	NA	CASSLEGRQTQYF	TGTGCCAGTAGTCTGGAGGGAAGGCAGACCCAGTACTTC
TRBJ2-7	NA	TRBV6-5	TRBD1	CASSYSDRAYEQYF	TGTGCCAGCAGTTACTCGGACAGGGCCTACGAGCAGTACTTC
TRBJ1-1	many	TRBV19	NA	CASRDRHEAFF	TGTGCCAGTAGGGACAGACATGAAGCTTTCTTT
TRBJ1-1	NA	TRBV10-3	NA	CAISEGLSEAFF	TGTGCCATCAGTGAGGGACTCTCTGAAGCTTTCTTT
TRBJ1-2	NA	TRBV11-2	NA	CASSLMGRVTDGYTF	TGTGCCAGCAGCTTAATGGGGAGGGTTACGGATGGCTACACCTTC
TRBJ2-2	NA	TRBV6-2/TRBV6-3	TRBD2	CASSLAGGSTGELFF	TGTGCCAGCAGTTTAGCGGGGGGGAGCACCGGGGAGCTGTTTTTT
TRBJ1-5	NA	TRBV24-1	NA	CATSARDSSSNQPQHF	TGTGCCACCAGTGCCAGGGATTCGTCTAGCAATCAGCCCCAGCATTTT
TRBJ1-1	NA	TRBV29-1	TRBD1	CSVEGQGAFAEAFF	TGCAGCGTGGAGGGACAGGGGGCGTTCGCTGAAGCTTTCTTT
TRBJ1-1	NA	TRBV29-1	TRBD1	CSVEAPPGQLNTEAFF	TGCAGCGTTGAAGCTCCCCCGGGACAGCTGAACACTGAAGCTTTCTTT
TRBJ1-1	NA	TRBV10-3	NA	CAISAGTTNTEAFF	TGTGCCATCAGTGCCGGGACTACCAACACTGAAGCTTTCTTT
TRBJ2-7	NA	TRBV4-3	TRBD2	CASSQGLAGGPLYEQYF	TGCGCCAGCAGCCAAGGTCTAGCGGGGGGGCCACTCTACGAGCAGTACTTC
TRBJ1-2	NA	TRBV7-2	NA	CASSNPNYGYTF	TGTGCCAGCTCGAATCCTAACTATGGCTACACCTTC
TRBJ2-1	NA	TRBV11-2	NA	CASSRMGPNSYNERFF	TGTGCCAGCAGCCGAATGGGACCAAACTCCTACAATGAGCGGTTCTTC
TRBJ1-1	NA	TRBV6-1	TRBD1	CASSDPRDRGPEAFF	TGTGCCAGCAGTGATCCCCGTGACAGGGGACCTGAAGCTTTCTTT
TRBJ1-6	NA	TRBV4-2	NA	CASSQDYHGQSSYNSPLHF	TGTGCCAGCAGCCAAGATTATCACGGCCAGAGCTCCTATAATTCACCCCTCCACTTT
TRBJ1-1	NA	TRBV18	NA	CASSPPAGVNTEAFF	TGTGCCAGCTCACCACCGGCAGGGGTGAACACTGAAGCTTTCTTT
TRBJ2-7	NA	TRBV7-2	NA	CASSVRWGPQGYEQYF	TGTGCCAGCAGCGTTAGGTGGGGTCCCCAAGGCTACGAGCAGTACTTC
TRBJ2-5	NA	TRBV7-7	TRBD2	CASSLAGMSFSPQYF	TGTGCCAGCAGCCTAGCGGGGATGTCGTTCAGTCCCCAGTACTTC
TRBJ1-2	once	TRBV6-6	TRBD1	CASSRDRVDGYTF	TGTGCCAGCAGCAGGGACAGGGTTGATGGCTACACCTTC
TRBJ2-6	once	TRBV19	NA	CASRPPGSNLNVLTF	TGTGCCAGTAGGCCTCCGGGGTCGAACTTAAACGTCCTGACTTTC
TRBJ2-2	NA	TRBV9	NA	CASSAYGGTGELFF	TGTGCCAGCAGCGCATATGGAGGGACCGGGGAGCTGTTTTTT
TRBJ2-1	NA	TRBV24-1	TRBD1	CATSDALSGTAYNEQFF	TGTGCCACCAGTGACGCCCTCTCCGGGACAGCATACAATGAGCAGTTCTTC
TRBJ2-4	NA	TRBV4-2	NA	CASSQEPRIAKNIQYF	TGTGCCAGCAGCCAAGAACCTAGAATAGCCAAAAACATTCAGTACTTC
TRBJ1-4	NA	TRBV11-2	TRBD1	CASSPKTGLGNEKLFF	TGTGCCAGCAGCCCCAAGACAGGGTTGGGTAATGAAAAACTGTTTTTT
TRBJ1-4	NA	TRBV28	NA	CASNSMGEKLFF	TGTGCCAGCAATTCGATGGGTGAAAAACTGTTTTTT
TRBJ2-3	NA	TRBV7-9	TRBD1	CASSLAWDRGGTDTQYF	TGTGCCAGCAGCTTAGCGTGGGACAGGGGAGGAACAGATACGCAGTATTTT